Presented here are 27 T cell receptor beta chains from one specimen sequenced in a study of T cell responses to AZD1222 COVID-19 vaccine. Method: immunoSEQ multiplex PCR; TCRdb's copy keeps in-frame clones and lacks some. Of about 92,000 clones listed, about nine tenths are singletons. Here the sequenced sample was peripheral blood, taken on day 0 of AZD1222 vaccination. These receptors all come from an adult in good health.

The chain combines TRBV7-9 with TRBJ1-6, with 7 positions matching TRBD1. With V trimmed by 5 bases and J by 10 bases, 8 bases remained unmatched. In germline, CDR1 is SEHNR, CDR2 FQNEAQ (reference sequence). This CDR3 spans 14 amino acids. CDR3 in amino acids: CASSTQGDQSPLHF. As DNA, the CDR3 is TGTGCCAGCAGCACTCAGGGGGATCAGTCACCCCTCCACTTT.

This clone appeared a few times. This sequence joins TRBV30 and TRBJ2-7; no firm D call. CDR1 and CDR2 from the germline V gene are GTSNPN and SVGIG (reference sequence). The V end was cut by 2 bases, the J end by 6 bases, with 8 bases between. The CDR3 runs to 11 residues. DNA for the CDR3: TGTGCCTGGAGTTTGGGCGTCGAGCAGTACTTC. Amino acids: CAWSLGVEQYF.

The table lists this clone with a few counts. The chain couples TRBV3-1 (or the pseudogene TRBV3-2) to TRBJ1-4, with D possibly matching TRBD1 (5 bases). The germline V gene encodes CDR1 LGHDT and CDR2 YNNKEL (reference sequence). This CDR3 comprises 15 residues. Trimming pared 4 bases from V and 0 bases from J, leaving 9 bases between. CDR3 in DNA: TGTGCCAGCAGCCCCCAGGGTTCAACTAATGAAAAACTGTTTTTT. Protein sequence: CASSPQGSTNEKLFF.

The J gene is TRBJ2-1, the V gene TRBV9; D gene unclear. Between the trimmed V and J ends, which lost 0 bases and 7 bases, there was a span of 17 bases. Germline loops: CDR1 SGDLS, CDR2 YYNGEE. CDR3 length equals 16 residues. The CDR3 nucleotides read TGTGCCAGCAGCGTAGCAGCAGGTCGTCACTCAAATGAGCAGTTCTTC. It encodes CASSVAAGRHSNEQFF.

The chain employs TRBV3-1 (or the pseudogene TRBV3-2) and TRBJ2-7; 8 bases align to TRBD1. CDR1 LGHDT and CDR2 YNNKEL come from the germline V gene (reference sequence). This CDR3 is 13 amino acids long. Unmatched junction bases numbered 5, after V lost 4 bases and J lost 6 bases. Here the CDR3 DNA reads TGTGCCAGCAGCCTCTCGACAGGGGCCGAGCAGTACTTC. It codes for CASSLSTGAEQYF.

For the CDR3, the DNA is TGTGCCAGCAGTTTAGCGGCAGCCTATGGCTACACCTTC. This codes for CASSLAAAYGYTF. The V call is TRBV12-3 or TRBV12-4, the J call TRBJ1-2; D is ambiguous. The CDR3 is made up of 13 amino acids. Trimming removed 0 bases at V and 4 bases at J, with 6 bases between.

This chain links TRBV5-5 with TRBJ1-1; D ambiguous. The CDR3 runs 14 residues. V was clipped by 2 bases and J by 0 bases, with 8 bases between them. The germline V gene encodes CDR1 SGHKS and CDR2 YYEKEE (reference sequence). The CDR3 here is CASSFLFMNTEAFF. The CDR3 coding sequence is TGTGCCAGCAGCTTTTTATTCATGAACACTGAAGCTTTCTTT.

This chain joins TRBV30 and TRBJ1-6; maybe TRBD1 (6 bases). Germline CDR1 reads GTSNPN; CDR2 reads SVGIG (reference sequence). Trimming took 8 bases from V and 7 from J, leaving 18 bases between them. The CDR3 spans 14 residues. CDR3 sequence reads: CAGNLGGRNSPLHF. DNA of the CDR3: TGTGCCGGAAATTTAGGGGGAAGGAATTCACCCCTCCACTTT. Combining the CDR3 with reference TRBV30 and TRBJ1-6 gives the whole variable domain SQTIHQWPATLVQPVGSPLSLECTVEGTSNPNLYWYRQAAGRGLQLLFYSVGIGQISSEVPQNLSASRPQDRQFILSSKKLLLSDSGFYLCAGNLGGRNSPLHFGNGTRLTVT.

The chain uses TRBV27 and TRBJ1-2; D not certain. CDR3 length: 16 amino acids. Looked up from germline, CDR1 is MNHEY and CDR2 is SMNVEV (reference sequence). Trimming shortened V by 0 bases and J by 2 bases, and 13 bases separated the two germline ends. The CDR3 sequence is CASSLSAGELNYGYTF. CDR3 nucleotide sequence: TGTGCCAGCAGTTTATCGGCAGGCGAACTAAACTATGGCTACACCTTC.

The table lists this clone with a few counts. This rearrangement joins TRBV6-2 or TRBV6-3 to TRBJ1-6, with D perhaps matching TRBD1 (5 bases). This CDR3 comprises 14 residues. V lost 6 bases, J lost 9 bases, and 15 bases lay in between. Looked up from germline, CDR1 is MNHEY and CDR2 is SVGEGT. CDR3 protein: CASSPGRDPSPLHF. CDR3 nucleotides: TGTGCCAGCAGCCCCGGCAGGGACCCTTCACCCCTCCACTTT.

This clone came up a few times. The V gene is TRBV11-2, the J gene TRBJ2-1; a weak D match, TRBD2 (7 bases). Germline CDR1 SGHAT, CDR2 FQNNGV. V was pared by 1 base and J by 3 bases, with 22 bases between. This CDR3 contains 19 residues. CDR3 protein: CASSLGGFGGARVYNEQFF. DNA for the CDR3: TGTGCCAGCAGCTTAGGAGGGTTTGGGGGGGCCAGGGTCTACAATGAGCAGTTCTTC.

A few counts support this clone. The genes are TRBV19 and TRBJ1-2, with a possible D match to TRBD1 (5 bases). V dropped 6 bases and J dropped 4 bases, with 12 bases sitting between them. CDR3 length: 13 residues. Germline V gives CDR1 LNHDA, CDR2 SQIVND (reference sequence). CDR3 in DNA: TGTGCCAGTAGCCGAGGGACGGTCTATGGCTACACCTTC. It encodes CASSRGTVYGYTF.

The chain recombines TRBV5-1 with TRBJ2-5; 8 nucleotides agree with TRBD2. Germline CDR1 is SGHRS and CDR2 is YFSETQ. Unmatched junction bases numbered 7, after V lost 0 bases and J lost 3 bases. The CDR3 has 16 residues. The CDR3 protein is CASSLATAGVEETQYF. The CDR3 nucleotides are TGCGCCAGCAGCTTGGCCACAGCGGGGGTCGAAGAGACCCAGTACTTC.

V is TRBV25-1 and J is TRBJ1-6, with D uncertain. This CDR3 comprises 15 residues. The V end was cut by 3 bases, the J end by 3 bases, with 9 bases between. Germline V lookup: CDR1 MGHDK, CDR2 SYGVNS. The DNA for the CDR3 is TGTGCCAGCAGTGATCAAGCAGGCTATAATTCACCCCTCCACTTT. It is translated as CASSDQAGYNSPLHF.

The rearrangement uses TRBV4-2 and TRBJ1-2, with TRBD1 matching over 9 bases. Germline CDR1 and CDR2: LGHNA and YNFKEQ. The V segment lost 0 bases and the J segment 6 bases; nucleotides outside the gene matches: 5. The CDR3 covers 15 residues. The CDR3 is CASSQEGQGRDGYTF. The CDR3 nucleotides read TGTGCCAGCAGCCAAGAAGGACAGGGGAGAGATGGCTACACCTTC.

The gene calls are TRBV6-1 and TRBJ2-2; TRBD1 matches at 7 bases. Trimming took 5 bases from V and 3 from J; bases not matched to a gene: 6. The CDR3 covers 15 residues. Germline CDR1 and CDR2: MNHNS and SASEGT. The chain's CDR3 is CASSRDQGDTGELFF. As DNA, the CDR3 is TGTGCCAGCAGTAGGGACCAGGGGGACACCGGGGAGCTGTTTTTT.

The rearrangement joins TRBV5-5 to TRBJ2-1; D may be TRBD1 or TRBD2 (5 bases each). This CDR3 comprises 15 residues. V was clipped by 0 bases and J by 8 bases, with 15 bases between them. Germline V CDR1 and CDR2: SGHKS, YYEKEE (reference sequence). This chain's CDR3 is CASSLVIRRDHEQFF. The CDR3 DNA reads as TGTGCCAGCAGCTTGGTCATTCGCCGGGACCATGAGCAGTTCTTC.

Written as DNA, the CDR3 is TGTGCCAGCAGCTTATACTACGAGCAGTACTTC. This codes for CASSLYYEQYF. The chain recombines TRBV11-2 with TRBJ2-7, with unresolved D. The CDR3 is 11 residues long. V was shortened by 2 bases and J by 3 bases, with 2 bases between the two germline ends. Germline V lookup: CDR1 SGHAT, CDR2 FQNNGV.

The chain carries TRBV24-1 and TRBJ2-1, with 8 bases matching TRBD1. V was clipped by 4 bases and J by 0 bases; unmatched bases: 7. Germline V gene lookup returns CDR1 KGHDR and CDR2 SFDVKD. This CDR3 contains 17 residues. CDR3 protein: CATSETTGALSYNEQFF. CDR3 DNA: TGTGCCACCAGTGAAACGACAGGGGCCCTCTCCTACAATGAGCAGTTCTTC.

The chain has TRBV5-4 and TRBJ2-7; D might be TRBD1 or TRBD2, each matching 5 bases. The V gene's germline CDR1 is SGHNT and CDR2 YYREEE (reference sequence). This CDR3 spans 13 amino acids. Trimming pared 4 bases from V and 2 bases from J, leaving 10 bases between. The CDR3 is CASSRDGTYEQYF. The CDR3 DNA sequence: TGTGCCAGCAGCAGGGACGGAACCTACGAGCAGTACTTC. Full variable domain (missing parts from reference TRBV5-4 and TRBJ2-7): ETGVTQSPTHLIKTRGQQVTLRCSSQSGHNTVSWYQQALGQGPQFIFQYYREEENGRGNFPPRFSGLQFPNYSSELNVNALELDDSALYLCASSRDGTYEQYFGPGTRLTVT.

The chain carries TRBV6-2 or TRBV6-3 and TRBJ2-7; 13 bases fit TRBD2. The germline V gene has CDR1 MNHEY and CDR2 SVGEGT. This CDR3 region has 15 residues. Unmatched junction bases numbered 4, after V lost 5 bases and J lost 3 bases. The DNA of the CDR3 is TGTGCCAGCAGTCTTGGGACTAGCGGGAACTACGAGCAGTACTTC. This encodes CASSLGTSGNYEQYF.

The V call is TRBV15, the J call TRBJ2-7; 7 bases agree with TRBD2. Germline V gene data show CDR1 as LNHNV and CDR2 as YYDKDF (reference sequence). V shed 0 bases and J 3 bases; nucleotides not matched to a gene: 2. The CDR3 totals 14 residues. CDR3: CATSRDSGGYEQYF. The CDR3 bases are TGTGCCACCAGCAGAGATTCGGGGGGCTACGAGCAGTACTTC.

The genes are TRBV7-9 and TRBJ1-2; 7 bases agree with TRBD1. Trimming took 3 bases from V and 4 from J; bases not matched to a gene: 2. CDR3 length equals 13 residues. Germline values: CDR1 SEHNR, CDR2 FQNEAQ (reference sequence). Here the CDR3 reads CASSFGQVYGYTF. The DNA for the CDR3 is TGTGCCAGCAGCTTCGGACAGGTCTATGGCTACACCTTC.

This chain joins TRBV5-1 and TRBJ2-2; no reliable D call. This CDR3 is built from 13 residues. Trimming removed 3 bases at V and 5 bases at J, with 8 bases between. CDR1 SGHRS and CDR2 YFSETQ come from the germline V gene. The CDR3 DNA is TGCGCCAGCAGCTGGGGTTCGACCGGGGAGCTGTTTTTT. As protein: CASSWGSTGELFF.

The V gene is TRBV19, the J gene TRBJ2-5, with 7 bases matching TRBD1. In germline, CDR1 is LNHDA, CDR2 SQIVND (reference sequence). CDR3 length: 13 amino acids. V was pared by 3 bases and J by 4 bases, with 2 bases of the junction left unmatched. This chain's CDR3 is CASSITGAETQYF. The CDR3, as DNA: TGTGCCAGTAGTATCACAGGGGCAGAGACCCAGTACTTC.

This clone was picked up one time. The CDR3, as DNA: TGTGCCAGCAGCTCCCTAGGGACAGGGGGGAATCAGCCCCAGCATTTT. It translates to CASSSLGTGGNQPQHF. The chain carries TRBV5-4 and TRBJ1-5; TRBD1 aligns across 11 bases. The CDR3 has 16 residues. Looked up from germline, CDR1 is SGHNT and CDR2 is YYREEE (reference sequence). With 3 bases clipped from V and 4 bases from J, the junction kept 6 bases outside the gene matches. The full variable domain, with the rest looked up from reference TRBV5-4 and TRBJ1-5, is ETGVTQSPTHLIKTRGQQVTLRCSSQSGHNTVSWYQQALGQGPQFIFQYYREEENGRGNFPPRFSGLQFPNYSSELNVNALELDDSALYLCASSSLGTGGNQPQHFGDGTRLSIL.

This chain connects TRBV9 to TRBJ1-2; D call uncertain. CDR1 SGDLS and CDR2 YYNGEE come from the germline V gene. CDR3 length equals 16 residues. Trimming pared 4 bases from V and 1 base from J, leaving 17 bases between. CDR3 sequence reads: CASSRSWGVDNYGYTF. The DNA of the CDR3 is TGTGCCAGCAGCCGTAGTTGGGGAGTAGATAACTATGGCTACACCTTC.